What follows describes a single TCR beta chain. The data were produced by immunoSEQ multiplex PCR, yet TCRdb's version contains in-frame clones alone and is incomplete. Of 210,000 or so clones listed, 92% are singletons. The data were obtained in a study of blood T cell repertoires in COVID-19. V dropped 3 bases and J dropped 2 bases, with 9 bases sitting between them. There are 14 residues in the CDR3. Looked up from germline, CDR1 is KGHDR and CDR2 is SFDVKD. This sequence originates from a man younger than 40 with acute or convalescent COVID-19. The gene calls are TRBV24-1 and TRBJ1-2; D is unresolved. The sequencing sample was made of peripheral blood. The CDR3 bases are TGTGCCACCAGTGATGCCGGGATAAACTATGGCTACACCTTC. It translates to CATSDAGINYGYTF.